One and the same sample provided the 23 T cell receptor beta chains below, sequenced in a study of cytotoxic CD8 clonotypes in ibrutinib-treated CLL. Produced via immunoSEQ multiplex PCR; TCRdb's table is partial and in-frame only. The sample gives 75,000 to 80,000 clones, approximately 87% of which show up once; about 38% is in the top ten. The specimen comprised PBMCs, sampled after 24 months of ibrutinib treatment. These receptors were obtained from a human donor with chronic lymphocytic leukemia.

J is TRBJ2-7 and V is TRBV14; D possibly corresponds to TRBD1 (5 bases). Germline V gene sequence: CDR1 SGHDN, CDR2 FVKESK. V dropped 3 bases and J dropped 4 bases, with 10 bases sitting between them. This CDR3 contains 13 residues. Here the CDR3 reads CASSHITGYEQYF. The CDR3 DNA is TGTGCCAGCAGCCACATAACAGGATACGAGCAGTACTTC.

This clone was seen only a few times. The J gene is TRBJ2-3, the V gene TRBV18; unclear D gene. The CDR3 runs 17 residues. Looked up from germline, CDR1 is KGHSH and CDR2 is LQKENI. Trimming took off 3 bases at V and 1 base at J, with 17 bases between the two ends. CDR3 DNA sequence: TGTGCCAGCTCACCCCTTGATATATCGGGCCGCACAGATACGCAGTATTTT. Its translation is CASSPLDISGRTDTQYF.

The CDR3 is CASSLEFGQGLHTF. The CDR3 region has the DNA TGCGCCAGCAGCTTGGAGTTTGGACAGGGACTCCACACCTTC. The V and J genes are TRBV5-1 and TRBJ1-2; 8 bases fit TRBD1. The junction had 10 bases not matched to a gene; V was cut back by 0 bases and J by 12 bases. The CDR3 has 14 residues. Per germline, CDR1 SGHRS and CDR2 YFSETQ.

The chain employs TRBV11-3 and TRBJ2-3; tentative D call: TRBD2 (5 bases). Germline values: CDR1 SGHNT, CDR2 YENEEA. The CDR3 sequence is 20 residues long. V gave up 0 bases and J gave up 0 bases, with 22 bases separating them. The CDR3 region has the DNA TGTGCCAGCAGCTTAGATCGAGCCCCCGGGATTTCCACTAGCACAGATACGCAGTATTTT. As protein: CASSLDRAPGISTSTDTQYF.

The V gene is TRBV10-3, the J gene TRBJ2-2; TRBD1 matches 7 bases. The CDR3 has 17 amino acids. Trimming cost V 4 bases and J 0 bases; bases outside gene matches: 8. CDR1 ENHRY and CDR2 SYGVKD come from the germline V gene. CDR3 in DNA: TGTGCCATCAGTGGGGTTTTCGGGACAGCGAACACCGGGGAGCTGTTTTTT. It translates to CAISGVFGTANTGELFF.

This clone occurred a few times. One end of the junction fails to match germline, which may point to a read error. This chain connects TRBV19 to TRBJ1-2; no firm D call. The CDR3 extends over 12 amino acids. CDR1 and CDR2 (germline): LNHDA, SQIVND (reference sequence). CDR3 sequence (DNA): TGTGCCAGTAGTATCTCCCCGGTACTACTTTTCTTC. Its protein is CASSISPVLLFF.

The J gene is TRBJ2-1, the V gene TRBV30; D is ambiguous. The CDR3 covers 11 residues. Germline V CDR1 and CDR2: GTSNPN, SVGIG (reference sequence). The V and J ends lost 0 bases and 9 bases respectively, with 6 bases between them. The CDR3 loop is CAWSVRGEQFF. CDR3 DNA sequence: TGTGCCTGGAGTGTACGCGGTGAGCAGTTCTTC.

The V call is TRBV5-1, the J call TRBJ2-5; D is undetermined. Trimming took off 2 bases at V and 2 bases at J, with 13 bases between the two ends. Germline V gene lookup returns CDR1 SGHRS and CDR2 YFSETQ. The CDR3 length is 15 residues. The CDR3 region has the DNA TGCGCCAGCAGCTTCTCTAAAGAGCGACAAGAGACCCAGTACTTC. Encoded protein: CASSFSKERQETQYF.

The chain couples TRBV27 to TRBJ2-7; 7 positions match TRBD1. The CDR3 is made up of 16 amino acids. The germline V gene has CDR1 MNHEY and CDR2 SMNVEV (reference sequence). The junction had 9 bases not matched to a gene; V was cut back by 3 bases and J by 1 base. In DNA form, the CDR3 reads TGTGCCAGCAGTTTCGCCCCCGGGACAGCATCCTACGAGCAGTACTTC. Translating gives CASSFAPGTASYEQYF.

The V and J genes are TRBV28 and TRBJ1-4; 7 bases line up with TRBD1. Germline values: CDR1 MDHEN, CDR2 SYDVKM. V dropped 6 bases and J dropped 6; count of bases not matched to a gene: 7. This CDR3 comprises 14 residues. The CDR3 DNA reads TGTGCCAGCAGGTCAGGGGGGATGTATGAAAAACTGTTTTTT. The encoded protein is CASRSGGMYEKLFF.

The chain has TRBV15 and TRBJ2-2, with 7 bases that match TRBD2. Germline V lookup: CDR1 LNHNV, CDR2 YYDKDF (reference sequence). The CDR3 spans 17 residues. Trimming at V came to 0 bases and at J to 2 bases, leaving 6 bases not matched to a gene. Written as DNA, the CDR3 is TGTGCCACCAGCAGAGATCTGGGGACTAAAAACACCGGGGAGCTGTTTTTT. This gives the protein CATSRDLGTKNTGELFF.

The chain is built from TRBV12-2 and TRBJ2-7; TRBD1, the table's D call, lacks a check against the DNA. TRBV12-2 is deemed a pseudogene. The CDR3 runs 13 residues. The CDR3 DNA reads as TGTGCAAGTCGCCGACAGGGATCCTACGAGCAGTACTTC. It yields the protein CASRRQGSYEQYF.

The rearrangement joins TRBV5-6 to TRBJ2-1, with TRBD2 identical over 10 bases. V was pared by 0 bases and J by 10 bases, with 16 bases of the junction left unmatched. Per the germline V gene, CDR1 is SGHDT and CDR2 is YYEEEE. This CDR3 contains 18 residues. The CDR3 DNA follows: TGTGCCAGCAGCTTGGAGGGGGTAGCGGGAGGCCACCAGTGGGAGCAGTTCTTC. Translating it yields CASSLEGVAGGHQWEQFF.

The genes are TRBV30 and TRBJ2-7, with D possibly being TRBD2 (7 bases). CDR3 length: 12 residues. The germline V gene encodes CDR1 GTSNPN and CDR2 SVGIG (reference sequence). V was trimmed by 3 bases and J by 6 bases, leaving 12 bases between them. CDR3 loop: CAWRGGGSEQYF. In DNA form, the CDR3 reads TGTGCCTGGAGGGGAGGGGGTAGCGAGCAGTACTTC.

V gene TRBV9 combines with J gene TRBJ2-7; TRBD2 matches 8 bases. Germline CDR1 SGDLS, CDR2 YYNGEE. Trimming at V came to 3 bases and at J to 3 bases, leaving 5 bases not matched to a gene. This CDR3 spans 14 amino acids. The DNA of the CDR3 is TGTGCCAGCAGCGAGACTAGCGACGGCTACGAGCAGTACTTC. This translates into CASSETSDGYEQYF.

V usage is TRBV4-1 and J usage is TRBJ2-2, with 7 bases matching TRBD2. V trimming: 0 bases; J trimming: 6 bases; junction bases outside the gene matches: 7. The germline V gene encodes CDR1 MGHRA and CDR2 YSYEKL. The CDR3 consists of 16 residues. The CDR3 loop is CASSQEGTNPAGELFF. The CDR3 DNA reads TGCGCCAGCAGCCAAGAAGGGACTAACCCCGCCGGGGAGCTGTTTTTT.

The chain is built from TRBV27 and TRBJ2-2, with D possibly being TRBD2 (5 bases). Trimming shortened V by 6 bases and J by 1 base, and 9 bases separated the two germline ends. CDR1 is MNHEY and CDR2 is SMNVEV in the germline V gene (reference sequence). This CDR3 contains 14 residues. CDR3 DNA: TGTGCCAGCAGCCGACGGGAGAACACCGGGGAGCTGTTTTTT. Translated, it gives CASSRRENTGELFF.

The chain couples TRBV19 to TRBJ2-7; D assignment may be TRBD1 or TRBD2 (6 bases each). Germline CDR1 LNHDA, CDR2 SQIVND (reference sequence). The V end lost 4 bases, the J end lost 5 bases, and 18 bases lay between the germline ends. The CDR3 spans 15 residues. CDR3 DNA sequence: TGTGCCAGTAGTACCGCCCCCGGGGGCTTCCACGAGCAGTACTTC. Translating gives CASSTAPGGFHEQYF.

CDR3 DNA sequence: TGTGCCAGCAGTGAAGCGGTATGGTACGAGCAGTACTTC. This gives the protein CASSEAVWYEQYF. The chain links TRBV6-1 to TRBJ2-7; D gene uncertain. Germline V lookup: CDR1 MNHNS, CDR2 SASEGT. The CDR3 runs to 13 residues. Between the trimmed V and J ends, which lost 0 bases and 4 bases, there was a span of 7 bases.

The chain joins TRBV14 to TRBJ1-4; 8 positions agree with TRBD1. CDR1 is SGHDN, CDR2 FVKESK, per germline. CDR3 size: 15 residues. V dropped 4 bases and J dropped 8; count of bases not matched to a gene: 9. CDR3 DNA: TGTGCCAGCAGCCTCCGGACAGGGTGGGACGAAAAACTGTTTTTT. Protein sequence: CASSLRTGWDEKLFF.

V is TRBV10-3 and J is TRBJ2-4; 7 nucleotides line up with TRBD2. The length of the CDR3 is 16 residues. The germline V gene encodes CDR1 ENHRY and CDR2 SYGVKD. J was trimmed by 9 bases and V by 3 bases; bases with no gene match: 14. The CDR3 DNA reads TGTGCCATCAGTGAACAAGGGACTACGCCTCCAGTCATTCAGTACTTC. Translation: CAISEQGTTPPVIQYF.

The chain's CDR3 is CASSIGTSTNNEQFF. The CDR3 bases are TGTGCCAGCAGCATCGGGACTAGCACAAACAATGAGCAGTTCTTC. This chain uses TRBV5-6 with TRBJ2-1, with TRBD2 matching 9 bases. The CDR3 totals 15 residues. V was pared by 4 bases and J by 5 bases, with 7 bases of the junction left unmatched. Germline-derived CDR1 and CDR2 are SGHDT and YYEEEE. Filled out from reference TRBV5-6 and TRBJ2-1, the complete variable domain reads DAGVTQSPTHLIKTRGQQVTLRCSPKSGHDTVSWYQQALGQGPQFIFQYYEEEERQRGNFPDRFSGHQFPNYSSELNVNALLLGDSALYLCASSIGTSTNNEQFFGPGTRLTVL.

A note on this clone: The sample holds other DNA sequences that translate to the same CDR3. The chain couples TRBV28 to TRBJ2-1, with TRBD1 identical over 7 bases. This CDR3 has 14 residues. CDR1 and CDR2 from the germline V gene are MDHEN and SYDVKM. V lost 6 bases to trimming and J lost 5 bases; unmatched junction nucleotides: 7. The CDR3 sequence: CASRPGTADNEQFF. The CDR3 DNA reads TGTGCCAGCAGACCAGGGACAGCCGACAATGAGCAGTTCTTC.